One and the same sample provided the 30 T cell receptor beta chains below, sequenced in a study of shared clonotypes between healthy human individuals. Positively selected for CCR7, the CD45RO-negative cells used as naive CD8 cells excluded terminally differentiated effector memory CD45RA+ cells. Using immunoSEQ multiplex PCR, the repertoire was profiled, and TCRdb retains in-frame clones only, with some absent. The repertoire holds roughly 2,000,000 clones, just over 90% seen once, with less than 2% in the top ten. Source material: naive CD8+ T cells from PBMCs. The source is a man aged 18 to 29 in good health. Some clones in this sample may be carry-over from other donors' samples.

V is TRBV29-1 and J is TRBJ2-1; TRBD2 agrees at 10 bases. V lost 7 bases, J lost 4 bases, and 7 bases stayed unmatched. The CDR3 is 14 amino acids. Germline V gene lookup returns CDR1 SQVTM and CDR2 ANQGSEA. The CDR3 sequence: CSALAGGLYNEQFF. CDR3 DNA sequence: TGCAGCGCCTTAGCGGGAGGTCTGTACAATGAGCAGTTCTTC.

The CDR3 region is CAWRLDSSSYNEQFF. CDR3 bases: TGTGCCTGGCGGCTGGACAGTAGCTCCTACAATGAGCAGTTCTTC. The chain combines TRBV30 with TRBJ2-1; possibly TRBD1 for D (6 bases). Looked up from germline, CDR1 is GTSNPN and CDR2 is SVGIG (reference sequence). This CDR3 region has 15 residues. V gave up 5 bases and J gave up 0 bases, with 14 bases separating them.

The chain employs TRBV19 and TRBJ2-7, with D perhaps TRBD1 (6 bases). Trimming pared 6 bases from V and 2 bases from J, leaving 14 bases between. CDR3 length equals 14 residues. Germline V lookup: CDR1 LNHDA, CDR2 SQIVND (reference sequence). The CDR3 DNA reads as TGTGCCAGTAGGCCATTGGACAGCCCCTACGAGCAGTACTTC. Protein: CASRPLDSPYEQYF.

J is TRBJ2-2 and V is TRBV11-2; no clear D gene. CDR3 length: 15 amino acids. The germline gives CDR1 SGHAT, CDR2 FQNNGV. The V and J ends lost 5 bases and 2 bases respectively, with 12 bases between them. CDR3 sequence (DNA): TGTGCCAGCAGCCGAATAAACCGTAACACCGGGGAGCTGTTTTTT. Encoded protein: CASSRINRNTGELFF.

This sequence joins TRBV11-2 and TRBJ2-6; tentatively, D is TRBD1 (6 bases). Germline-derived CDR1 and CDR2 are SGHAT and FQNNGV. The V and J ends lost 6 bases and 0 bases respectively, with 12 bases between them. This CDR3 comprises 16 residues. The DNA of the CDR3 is TGTGCCAGCAGTGTCACAGGGTTCTCTGGGGCCAACGTCCTGACTTTC. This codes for CASSVTGFSGANVLTF.

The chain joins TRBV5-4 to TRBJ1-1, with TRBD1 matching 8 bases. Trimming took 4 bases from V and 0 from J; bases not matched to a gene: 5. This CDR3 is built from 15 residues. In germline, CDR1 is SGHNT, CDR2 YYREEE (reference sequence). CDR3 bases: TGTGCCAGCAGCCGGGGGACAGGACTGAACACTGAAGCTTTCTTT. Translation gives CASSRGTGLNTEAFF.

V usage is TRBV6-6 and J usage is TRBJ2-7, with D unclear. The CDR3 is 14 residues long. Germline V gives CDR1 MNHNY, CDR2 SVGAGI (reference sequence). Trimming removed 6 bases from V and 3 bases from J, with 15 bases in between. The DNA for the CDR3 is TGTGCCAGCAGCGAGTCTAGAGTCATCTACGAGCAGTACTTC. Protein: CASSESRVIYEQYF.

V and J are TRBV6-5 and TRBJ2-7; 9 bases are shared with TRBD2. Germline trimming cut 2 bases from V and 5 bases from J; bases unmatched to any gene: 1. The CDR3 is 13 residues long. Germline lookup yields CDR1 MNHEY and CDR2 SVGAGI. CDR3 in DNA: TGTGCCAGCAGTTACGGACTAGCGAACGAGCAGTACTTC. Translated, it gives CASSYGLANEQYF.

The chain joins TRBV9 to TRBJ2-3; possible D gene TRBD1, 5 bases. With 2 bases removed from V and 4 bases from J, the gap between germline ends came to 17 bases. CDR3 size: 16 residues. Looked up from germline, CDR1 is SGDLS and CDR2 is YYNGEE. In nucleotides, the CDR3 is TGTGCCAGCAGCGTTGGGGCGGACCGTCTCCCAGATACGCAGTATTTT. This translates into CASSVGADRLPDTQYF.

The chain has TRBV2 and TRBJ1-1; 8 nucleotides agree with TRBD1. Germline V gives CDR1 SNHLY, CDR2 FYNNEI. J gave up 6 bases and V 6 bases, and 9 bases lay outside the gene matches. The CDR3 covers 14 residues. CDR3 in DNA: TGTGCCAGCAGCGAGTACGGGACAGGCGCTGAAGCTTTCTTT. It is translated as CASSEYGTGAEAFF.

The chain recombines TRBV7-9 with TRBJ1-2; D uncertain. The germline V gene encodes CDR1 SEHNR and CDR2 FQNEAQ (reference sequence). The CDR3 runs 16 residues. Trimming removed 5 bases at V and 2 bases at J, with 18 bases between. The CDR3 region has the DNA TGTGCCAGCAGCCGCGGCTCTTCGGCGGGAAACTATGGCTACACCTTC. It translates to CASSRGSSAGNYGYTF.

This CDR3 reads CATSRDIGLASYNEQFF. DNA for the CDR3: TGTGCCACCAGCAGAGATATCGGGCTAGCCTCCTACAATGAGCAGTTCTTC. The chain recombines TRBV15 with TRBJ2-1; the D gene is possibly TRBD2 (5 bases). Trimming removed 0 bases at V and 0 bases at J, with 12 bases between. Germline loops: CDR1 LNHNV, CDR2 YYDKDF (reference sequence). This CDR3 comprises 17 residues. The full variable domain, completed using reference TRBV15 and TRBJ2-1, is DAMVIQNPRYQVTQFGKPVTLSCSQTLNHNVMYWYQQKSSQAPKLLFHYYDKDFNNEADTPDNFQSRRPNTSFCFLDIRSPGLGDTAMYLCATSRDIGLASYNEQFFGPGTRLTVL.

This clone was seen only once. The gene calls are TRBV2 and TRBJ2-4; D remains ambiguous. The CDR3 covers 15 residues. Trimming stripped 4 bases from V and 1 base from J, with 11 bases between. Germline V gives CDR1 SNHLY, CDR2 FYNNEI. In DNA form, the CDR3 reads TGTGCCAGCAGTGCCCCGGGTTGGGCCAAAAACATTCAGTACTTC. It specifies CASSAPGWAKNIQYF. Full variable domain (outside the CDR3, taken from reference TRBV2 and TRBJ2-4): EPEVTQTPSHQVTQMGQEVILRCVPISNHLYFYWYRQILGQKVEFLVSFYNNEISEKSEIFDDQFSVERPDGSNFTLKIRSTKLEDSAMYFCASSAPGWAKNIQYFGAGTRLSVL.

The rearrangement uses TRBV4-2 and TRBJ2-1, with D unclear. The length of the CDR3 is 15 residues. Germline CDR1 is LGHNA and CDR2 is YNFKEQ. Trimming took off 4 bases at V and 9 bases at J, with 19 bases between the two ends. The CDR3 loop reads CASSRETGAFGEQFF. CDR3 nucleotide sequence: TGTGCCAGCAGCCGAGAGACCGGCGCGTTTGGTGAGCAGTTCTTC.

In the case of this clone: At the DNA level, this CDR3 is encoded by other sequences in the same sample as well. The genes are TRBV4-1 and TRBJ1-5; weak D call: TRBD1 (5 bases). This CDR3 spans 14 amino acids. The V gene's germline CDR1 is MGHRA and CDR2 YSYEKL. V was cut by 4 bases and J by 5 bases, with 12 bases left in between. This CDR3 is CASSLGQGDQPQHF. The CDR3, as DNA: TGCGCCAGCAGCCTAGGTCAGGGCGATCAGCCCCAGCATTTT.

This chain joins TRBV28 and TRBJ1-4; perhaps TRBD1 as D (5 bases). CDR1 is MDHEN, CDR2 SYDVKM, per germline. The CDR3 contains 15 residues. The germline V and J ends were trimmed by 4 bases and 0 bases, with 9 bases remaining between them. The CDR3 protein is CASSSTGPTNEKLFF. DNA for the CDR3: TGTGCCAGCAGTTCAACGGGACCAACTAATGAAAAACTGTTTTTT.

As DNA, the CDR3 is TGTGCCAGCAGCCATCCCACGGGCGGCAGTGAAGCTTTCTTT. It codes for CASSHPTGGSEAFF. The V call is TRBV4-2, the J call TRBJ1-1; D not certain. Trimming pared 3 bases from V and 7 bases from J, leaving 15 bases between. The CDR3 is made up of 14 amino acids. The germline V gene has CDR1 LGHNA and CDR2 YNFKEQ.

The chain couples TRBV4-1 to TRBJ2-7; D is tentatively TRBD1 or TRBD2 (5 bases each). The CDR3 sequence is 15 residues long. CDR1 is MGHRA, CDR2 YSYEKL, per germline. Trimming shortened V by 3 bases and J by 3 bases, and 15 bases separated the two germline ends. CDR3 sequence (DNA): TGCGCCAGCAGCCAGGTGGCCGGGACCAACTACGAGCAGTACTTC. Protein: CASSQVAGTNYEQYF.

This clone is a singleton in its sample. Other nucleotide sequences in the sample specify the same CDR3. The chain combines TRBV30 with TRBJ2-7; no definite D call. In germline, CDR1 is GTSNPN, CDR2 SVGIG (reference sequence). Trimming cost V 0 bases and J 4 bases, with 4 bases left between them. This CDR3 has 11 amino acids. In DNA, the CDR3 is TGTGCCTGGAGTGTACTTTACGAGCAGTACTTC. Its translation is CAWSVLYEQYF. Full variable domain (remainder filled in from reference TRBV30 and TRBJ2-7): SQTIHQWPATLVQPVGSPLSLECTVEGTSNPNLYWYRQAAGRGLQLLFYSVGIGQISSEVPQNLSASRPQDRQFILSSKKLLLSDSGFYLCAWSVLYEQYFGPGTRLTVT.

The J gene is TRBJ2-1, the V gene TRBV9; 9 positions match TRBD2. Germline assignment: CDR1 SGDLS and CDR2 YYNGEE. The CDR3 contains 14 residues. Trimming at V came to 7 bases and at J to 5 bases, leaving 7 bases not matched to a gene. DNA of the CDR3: TGTGCCAGCCGGGGGCGGGAGGGAAACAATGAGCAGTTCTTC. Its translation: CASRGREGNNEQFF.

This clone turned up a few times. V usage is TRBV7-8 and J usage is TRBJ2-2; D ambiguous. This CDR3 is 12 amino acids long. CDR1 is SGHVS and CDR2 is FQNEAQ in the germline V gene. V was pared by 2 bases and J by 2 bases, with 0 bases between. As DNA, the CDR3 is TGTGCCAGCAGCTTAAACACCGGGGAGCTGTTTTTT. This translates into CASSLNTGELFF.

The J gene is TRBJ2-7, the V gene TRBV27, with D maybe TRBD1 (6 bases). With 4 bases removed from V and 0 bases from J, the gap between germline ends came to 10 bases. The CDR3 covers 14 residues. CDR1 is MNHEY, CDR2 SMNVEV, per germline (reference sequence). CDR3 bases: TGTGCCAGCAGTTCAGGGGTCCGCTCCTACGAGCAGTACTTC. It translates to CASSSGVRSYEQYF.

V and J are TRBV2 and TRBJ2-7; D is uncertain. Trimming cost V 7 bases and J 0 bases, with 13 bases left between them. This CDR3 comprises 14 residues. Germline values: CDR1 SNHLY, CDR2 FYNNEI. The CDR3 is CASTTLSRSYEQYF. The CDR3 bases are TGTGCCAGCACCACACTAAGCCGCTCCTACGAGCAGTACTTC.

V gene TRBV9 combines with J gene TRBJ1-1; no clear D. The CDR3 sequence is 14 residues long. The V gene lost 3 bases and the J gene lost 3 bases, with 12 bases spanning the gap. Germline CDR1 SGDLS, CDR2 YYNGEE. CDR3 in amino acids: CASSGARGHTEAFF. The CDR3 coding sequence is TGTGCCAGCAGCGGGGCGCGGGGTCACACTGAAGCTTTCTTT.

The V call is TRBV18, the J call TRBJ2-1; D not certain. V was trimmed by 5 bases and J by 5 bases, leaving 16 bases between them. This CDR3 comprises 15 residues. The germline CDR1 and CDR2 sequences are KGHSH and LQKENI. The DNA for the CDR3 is TGTGCCAGCTCATCTAAGGGCGGAAGGGACAATGAGCAGTTCTTC. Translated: CASSSKGGRDNEQFF.

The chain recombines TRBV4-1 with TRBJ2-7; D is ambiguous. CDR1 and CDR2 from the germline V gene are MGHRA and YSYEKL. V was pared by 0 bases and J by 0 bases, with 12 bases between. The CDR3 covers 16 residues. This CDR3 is CASSQDFQLLSYEQYF. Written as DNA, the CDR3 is TGCGCCAGCAGCCAAGACTTCCAGCTACTCTCCTACGAGCAGTACTTC.

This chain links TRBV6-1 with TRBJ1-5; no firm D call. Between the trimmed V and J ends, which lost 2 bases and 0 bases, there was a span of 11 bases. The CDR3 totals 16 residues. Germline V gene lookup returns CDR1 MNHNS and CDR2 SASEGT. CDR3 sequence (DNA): TGTGCCAGCAGTGAAACGGAGTTGTATAGCAATCAGCCCCAGCATTTT. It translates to CASSETELYSNQPQHF.

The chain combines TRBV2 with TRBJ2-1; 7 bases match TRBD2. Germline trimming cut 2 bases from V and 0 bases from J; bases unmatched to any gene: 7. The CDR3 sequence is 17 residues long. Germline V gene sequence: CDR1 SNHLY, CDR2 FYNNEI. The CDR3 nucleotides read TGTGCCAGCAGTGAAACCCCCGGCGGGAGCTCCTACAATGAGCAGTTCTTC. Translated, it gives CASSETPGGSSYNEQFF.

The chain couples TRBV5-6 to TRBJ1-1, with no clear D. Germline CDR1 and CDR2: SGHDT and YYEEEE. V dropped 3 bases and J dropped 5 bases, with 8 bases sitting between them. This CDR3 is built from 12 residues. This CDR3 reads CASSYTRTEAFF. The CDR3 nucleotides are TGTGCCAGCAGCTATACGAGAACTGAAGCTTTCTTT.

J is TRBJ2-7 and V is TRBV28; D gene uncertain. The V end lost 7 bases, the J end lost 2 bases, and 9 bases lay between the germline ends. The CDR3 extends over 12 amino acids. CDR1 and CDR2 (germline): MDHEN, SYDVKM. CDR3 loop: CASTVDPYEQYF. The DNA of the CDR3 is TGTGCCAGCACGGTTGACCCCTACGAGCAGTACTTC.